One sample yielded the 26 T cell receptor beta chains listed below, sequenced in a study of radiation and T cells in renal cell carcinoma. Time point reported: baseline pretreatment blood. Indicated treatment: 15 Gy SBRT to primary tumor, nephrectomy 4 weeks later. Only in-frame clones appear in the TCRdb table, and some are missing; sequencing was by immunoSEQ multiplex PCR. The sample contains about 130,000 clones, about 88% of which appear only once. Here the sequenced sample was blood, taken from a patient whose treatment included radiotherapy and nephrectomy. The receptors come from a woman in her 50s with renal cell carcinoma.

This chain connects TRBV7-2 to TRBJ1-5; 9 bases match TRBD1. With V trimmed by 4 bases and J by 5 bases, 6 bases remained unmatched. This CDR3 region has 15 residues. Per the germline V gene, CDR1 is SGHTA and CDR2 is FQGNSA. The CDR3, as DNA: TGTGCCAGCAGCTCCGGGACAGGGTCATATCAGCCCCAGCATTTT. Translated: CASSSGTGSYQPQHF.

The V call is TRBV7-9, the J call TRBJ2-1; 9 bases map to TRBD1. The CDR3 is 15 amino acids. V dropped 5 bases and J dropped 0; count of bases not matched to a gene: 2. Germline lookup yields CDR1 SEHNR and CDR2 FQNEAQ (reference sequence). CDR3 protein: CASSPGQGSYNEQFF. The CDR3 DNA sequence: TGTGCCAGCAGCCCGGGACAGGGCTCCTACAATGAGCAGTTCTTC.

J is TRBJ1-1 and V is TRBV19; D may be TRBD1 (5 bases). Trimming pared 5 bases from V and 5 bases from J, leaving 15 bases between. The CDR3 is made up of 14 amino acids. Germline assignment: CDR1 LNHDA and CDR2 SQIVND (reference sequence). The CDR3 reads CASSPMRGRTEAFF. Here the CDR3 DNA reads TGTGCCAGTAGTCCGATGCGGGGGAGGACTGAAGCTTTCTTT.

V usage is TRBV19 and J usage is TRBJ1-4, with 8 bases lining up with TRBD1. This CDR3 is 14 amino acids long. Looked up from germline, CDR1 is LNHDA and CDR2 is SQIVND (reference sequence). V lost 9 bases and J lost 6; bases outside the gene matches: 9. The CDR3 region is CASNRGQGHEKLFF. CDR3 coding DNA: TGTGCCAGCAACCGAGGACAGGGCCATGAAAAACTGTTTTTT.

For the CDR3, the DNA is TGCGCCAGCACCCGGGGACATTGGGGAGGTAACACTGAAGCTTTCTTT. It codes for CASTRGHWGGNTEAFF. The chain recombines TRBV5-1 with TRBJ1-1; D may be TRBD1 (6 bases). Trimming pared 6 bases from V and 2 bases from J, leaving 20 bases between. CDR3 length equals 16 residues. Germline assignment: CDR1 SGHRS and CDR2 YFSETQ.

The chain has TRBV6-5 and TRBJ1-2; D uncertain. CDR3 length: 13 amino acids. V lost 6 bases and J 4 bases, leaving 12 bases between the germline ends. Germline V lookup: CDR1 MNHEY, CDR2 SVGAGI. This CDR3 is CASRTGLVYGYTF. The CDR3 nucleotides are TGTGCCAGCAGAACCGGACTAGTCTATGGCTACACCTTC.

The chain recombines TRBV14 with TRBJ1-2, with D unresolved. V was cut by 0 bases and J by 9 bases, with 14 bases left in between. The V gene's germline CDR1 is SGHDN and CDR2 FVKESK. The CDR3 totals 14 residues. CDR3 sequence: CASSQDLIVSSYTF. The CDR3 DNA reads as TGTGCCAGCAGCCAAGATCTTATCGTCAGTAGCTACACCTTC.

Comment on this clone: This same CDR3 is encoded by further DNA sequences in the sample. The chain has TRBV30 and TRBJ1-5, with D possibly TRBD1 on 5 matching bases. V was clipped by 1 base and J by 1 base, with 5 bases between them. The CDR3 totals 13 residues. Germline V CDR1 and CDR2: GTSNPN, SVGIG (reference sequence). The DNA for the CDR3 is TGTGCCTGGAGTGGACAGAGCAATCAGCCCCAGCATTTT. Protein sequence: CAWSGQSNQPQHF.

This rearrangement joins TRBV6-5 to TRBJ2-7; 7 bases agree with TRBD1. The CDR3 runs to 15 residues. The V gene end was trimmed by 6 bases and the J gene end by 1 base; junction bases not matched to a gene: 9. In germline, CDR1 is MNHEY, CDR2 SVGAGI. CDR3: CASRTTTGRSYEQYF. The CDR3 DNA is TGTGCCAGCAGGACCACGACAGGGCGATCCTACGAGCAGTACTTC.

The chain couples TRBV19 to TRBJ2-1; the match to TRBD2 covers 8 bases. Germline CDR1 reads LNHDA; CDR2 reads SQIVND (reference sequence). The CDR3 has 16 residues. The trim removed 8 bases at V and 8 bases at J, leaving 17 bases unmatched. In nucleotides, the CDR3 is TGTGCCAGTCGACCCCTCCGGGGGGGCCGAAGTTATGAGCAGTTCTTC. This codes for CASRPLRGGRSYEQFF.

The chain is built from TRBV2 and TRBJ1-1; 8 positions agree with TRBD1. Looked up from germline, CDR1 is SNHLY and CDR2 is FYNNEI. Losses at the gene ends were 6 bases for V and 8 bases for J; bases not matched to a gene: 5. The CDR3 covers 12 residues. This CDR3 reads CASSPRGREAFF. CDR3 bases: TGTGCCAGCAGCCCCAGGGGGCGCGAAGCTTTCTTT.

V gene TRBV7-6 combines with J gene TRBJ2-1; 12 nucleotides agree with TRBD2. The CDR3 contains 17 residues. Per the germline V gene, CDR1 is SGHVS and CDR2 is FNYEAQ. Trimming took 5 bases from V and 6 from J; bases not matched to a gene: 11. CDR3 DNA sequence: TGTGCCAGCAGCACCTCTAGCGGGGGGGCCTATACCAATGAGCAGTTCTTC. Translated: CASSTSSGGAYTNEQFF.

V is TRBV7-2 and J is TRBJ2-3, with 14 bases fitting TRBD2. The CDR3 contains 15 residues. The trim removed 3 bases at V and 6 bases at J, leaving 2 bases unmatched. Germline CDR1 and CDR2: SGHTA and FQGNSA. CDR3 sequence (DNA): TGTGCCAGCAGCTTTTGGACTAGCGGGGGGGATACGCAGTATTTT. It codes for CASSFWTSGGDTQYF.

J is TRBJ1-1 and V is TRBV20-1, with D perhaps matching TRBD1 (6 bases). The germline V and J ends were trimmed by 6 bases and 9 bases, with 11 bases remaining between them. In germline, CDR1 is DFQATT, CDR2 SNEGSKA (reference sequence). CDR3 length: 10 residues. The CDR3 coding sequence is TGCAGTGCCAAGGACAGCCAAGCTTTCTTT. Translation gives CSAKDSQAFF.

The chain recombines TRBV6-5 with TRBJ2-3; TRBD2 is a possible D gene (5 bases). Germline V gives CDR1 MNHEY, CDR2 SVGAGI. Trimming left V 5 bases short and J 8 bases short, with 14 bases between. The CDR3 contains 13 residues. CDR3 region: CASSDYTPGTQYF. CDR3 bases: TGTGCCAGCAGTGACTACACCCCGGGTACGCAGTATTTT.

The rearrangement links TRBV5-6 to TRBJ2-7; no reliable D call. V lost 4 bases, J lost 4 bases, and 9 bases lay in between. The CDR3 is 12 residues long. Germline-derived CDR1 and CDR2 are SGHDT and YYEEEE. CDR3 nucleotides: TGTGCCAGCAGCCCCGGTACGTACGAGCAGTACTTC. Amino acid sequence: CASSPGTYEQYF.

The rearrangement joins TRBV4-3 to TRBJ1-2; TRBD1 agrees at 7 bases. CDR1 is LGHNA and CDR2 is YSLEER in the germline V gene. The CDR3 totals 13 residues. Unmatched junction bases numbered 2, after V lost 2 bases and J lost 5 bases. The CDR3 is CASSQTRGYGYTF. CDR3 DNA sequence: TGCGCCAGCAGCCAAACCAGGGGGTATGGCTACACCTTC.

The rearrangement links TRBV5-1 to TRBJ2-5; 14 positions match TRBD2. The CDR3 has 16 amino acids. Trimming cost V 3 bases and J 7 bases; bases outside gene matches: 8. CDR1 is SGHRS and CDR2 is YFSETQ in the germline V gene. The CDR3 region is CASSSLTSGGAGTQYF. The CDR3 DNA reads TGCGCCAGCAGCTCGCTGACTAGCGGGGGGGCCGGGACCCAGTACTTC. The full variable domain, with the rest looked up from reference TRBV5-1 and TRBJ2-5, is KAGVTQTPRYLIKTRGQQVTLSCSPISGHRSVSWYQQTPGQGLQFLFEYFSETQRNKGNFPGRFSGRQFSNSRSEMNVSTLELGDSALYLCASSSLTSGGAGTQYFGPGTRLLVL.

The rearrangement links TRBV4-3 to TRBJ1-2, with D possibly being TRBD1 (6 bases). Looked up from germline, CDR1 is LGHNA and CDR2 is YSLEER. Trimming removed 2 bases from V and 1 base from J, with 23 bases in between. The CDR3 spans 19 residues. The CDR3 loop reads CASSQTNPRPGGHNYGYTF. In nucleotides, the CDR3 is TGCGCCAGCAGCCAAACTAACCCGAGACCCGGGGGCCATAACTATGGCTACACCTTC.

This clone turned up a few times. The chain is built from TRBV4-3 and TRBJ1-5, with D possibly matching TRBD1 (5 bases). Looked up from germline, CDR1 is LGHNA and CDR2 is YSLEER. CDR3 size: 14 residues. V lost 0 bases and J 4 bases, leaving 7 bases between the germline ends. CDR3 sequence: CASSQDRGNQPQHF. CDR3 DNA sequence: TGCGCCAGCAGCCAAGATCGGGGGAATCAGCCCCAGCATTTT.

The chain employs TRBV20-1 and TRBJ1-2; weak D call: TRBD1 (5 bases). The germline CDR1 and CDR2 sequences are DFQATT and SNEGSKA (reference sequence). V lost 2 bases and J 9 bases, leaving 10 bases between the germline ends. This CDR3 is 11 amino acids long. The CDR3 loop is CSARPPGSYTF. The CDR3 DNA is TGCAGTGCTAGACCCCCAGGGAGCTACACCTTC.

V is TRBV28 and J is TRBJ1-6; D possibly corresponds to TRBD1 (5 bases). Germline lookup yields CDR1 MDHEN and CDR2 SYDVKM. The CDR3 spans 15 residues. Trimming removed 5 bases from V and 10 bases from J, with 18 bases in between. The CDR3: CASSPARGESSPLHF. The DNA of the CDR3 is TGTGCCAGCAGTCCCGCAAGAGGGGAGTCCTCACCCCTCCACTTT.

The chain employs TRBV7-6 and TRBJ2-5; D is possibly TRBD1 (6 bases). V was pared by 5 bases and J by 2 bases, with 9 bases between. The CDR3 spans 13 residues. Germline V lookup: CDR1 SGHVS, CDR2 FNYEAQ. In DNA form, the CDR3 reads TGTGCCAGCAGCGACCAGGGGCAAGAGACCCAGTACTTC. Its translation: CASSDQGQETQYF.

The table lists this clone with a few counts. The V and J genes are TRBV30 and TRBJ1-4; 9 nucleotides align to TRBD1. The CDR3 extends over 14 amino acids. V was clipped by 3 bases and J by 5 bases; unmatched bases: 4. Germline loops: CDR1 GTSNPN, CDR2 SVGIG (reference sequence). The CDR3 loop reads CAWSRGQGNEKLFF. In DNA form, the CDR3 reads TGTGCCTGGAGCCGGGGACAGGGAAATGAAAAACTGTTTTTT.

This clone was picked up a small number of times. An end of the junction does not agree with germline; a read error may underlie this. The chain joins TRBV30 to TRBJ1-2; D perhaps matches TRBD1 (6 bases). CDR1 is GTSNPN, CDR2 SVGIG, per germline (reference sequence). The CDR3 contains 11 residues. The CDR3 protein is CAWSARSRDIF. CDR3 nucleotide sequence: TGTGCCTGGAGTGCCCGTAGCAGGGACATCTTC. Filled out from reference TRBV30 and TRBJ1-2, the complete variable domain reads SQTIHQWPATLVQPVGSPLSLECTVEGTSNPNLYWYRQAAGRGLQLLFYSVGIGQISSEVPQNLSASRPQDRQFILSSKKLLLSDSGFYLCAWSARSRDIFGSGTRLTVV.

The chain links TRBV4-3 to TRBJ2-3; D is perhaps TRBD2 (6 bases). Trimming cost V 0 bases and J 7 bases, with 20 bases left between them. The CDR3 length is 17 residues. Germline loops: CDR1 LGHNA, CDR2 YSLEER. In nucleotides, the CDR3 is TGCGCCAGCAGCCAAGATTATTTTGCTAGCGCACTTTATACGCAGTATTTT. Translated, it gives CASSQDYFASALYTQYF.